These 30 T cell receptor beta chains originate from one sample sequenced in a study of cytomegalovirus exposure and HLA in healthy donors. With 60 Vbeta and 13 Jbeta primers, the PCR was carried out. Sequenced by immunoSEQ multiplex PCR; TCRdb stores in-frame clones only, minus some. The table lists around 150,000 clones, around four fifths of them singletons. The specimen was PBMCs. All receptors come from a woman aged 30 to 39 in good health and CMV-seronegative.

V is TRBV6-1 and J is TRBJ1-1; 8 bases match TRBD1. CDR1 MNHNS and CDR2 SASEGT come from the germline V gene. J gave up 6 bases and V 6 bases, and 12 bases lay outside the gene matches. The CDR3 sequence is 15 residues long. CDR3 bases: TGTGCCAGCAGGGCGTCCGGGACAGGATTTCCTGAAGCTTTCTTT. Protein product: CASRASGTGFPEAFF.

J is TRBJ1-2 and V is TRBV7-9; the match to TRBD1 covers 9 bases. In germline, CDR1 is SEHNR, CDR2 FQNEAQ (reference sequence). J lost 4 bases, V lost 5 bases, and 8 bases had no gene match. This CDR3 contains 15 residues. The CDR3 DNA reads TGTGCCAGCAGCGGGACAGGGACATACCTCTATGGCTACACCTTC. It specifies CASSGTGTYLYGYTF.

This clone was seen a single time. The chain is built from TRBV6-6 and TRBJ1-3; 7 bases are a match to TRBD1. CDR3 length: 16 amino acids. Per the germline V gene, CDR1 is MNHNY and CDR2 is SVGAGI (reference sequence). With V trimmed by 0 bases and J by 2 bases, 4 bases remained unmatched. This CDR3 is CASSYSGQQTGNTIYF. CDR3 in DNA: TGTGCCAGCAGTTACTCGGGACAGCAAACTGGAAACACCATATATTTT.

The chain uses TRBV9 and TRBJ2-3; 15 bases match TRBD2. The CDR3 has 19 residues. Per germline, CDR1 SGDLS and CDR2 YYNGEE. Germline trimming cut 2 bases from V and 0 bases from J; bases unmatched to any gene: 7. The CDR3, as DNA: TGTGCCAGCAGCGTCGGACTAGCGGGGGGGGACGCTAGCACAGATACGCAGTATTTT. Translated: CASSVGLAGGDASTDTQYF.

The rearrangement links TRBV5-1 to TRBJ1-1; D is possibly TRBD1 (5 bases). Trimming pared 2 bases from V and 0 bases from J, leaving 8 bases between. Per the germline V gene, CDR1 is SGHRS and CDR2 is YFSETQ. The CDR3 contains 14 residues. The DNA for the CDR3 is TGCGCCAGCAGCTTAGGGGAAATGAACACTGAAGCTTTCTTT. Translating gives CASSLGEMNTEAFF.

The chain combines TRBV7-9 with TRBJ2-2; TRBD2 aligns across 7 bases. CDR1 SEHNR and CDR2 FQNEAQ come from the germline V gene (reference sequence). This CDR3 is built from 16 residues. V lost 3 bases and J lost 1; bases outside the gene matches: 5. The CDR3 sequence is CASSLVAGLNTGELFF. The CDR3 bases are TGTGCCAGCAGCTTGGTAGCGGGCCTGAACACCGGGGAGCTGTTTTTT. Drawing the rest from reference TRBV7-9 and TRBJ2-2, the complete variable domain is DTGVSQNPRHKITKRGQNVTFRCDPISEHNRLYWYRQTLGQGPEFLTYFQNEAQLEKSRLLSDRFSAERPKGSFSTLEIQRTEQGDSAMYLCASSLVAGLNTGELFFGEGSRLTVL.

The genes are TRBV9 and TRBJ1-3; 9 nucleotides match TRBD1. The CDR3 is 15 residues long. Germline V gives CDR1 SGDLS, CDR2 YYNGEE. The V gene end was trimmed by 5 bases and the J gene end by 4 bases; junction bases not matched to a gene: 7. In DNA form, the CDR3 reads TGTGCCAGCAGGGGGGACAGGGTAAAGGGAAACACCATATATTTT. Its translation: CASRGDRVKGNTIYF.

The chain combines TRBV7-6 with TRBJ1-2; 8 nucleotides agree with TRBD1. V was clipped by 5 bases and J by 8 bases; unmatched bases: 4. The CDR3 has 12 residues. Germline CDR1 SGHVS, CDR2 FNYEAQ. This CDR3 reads CASSPGQGGYTF. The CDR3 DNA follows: TGTGCCAGCAGCCCCGGACAGGGAGGCTACACCTTC.

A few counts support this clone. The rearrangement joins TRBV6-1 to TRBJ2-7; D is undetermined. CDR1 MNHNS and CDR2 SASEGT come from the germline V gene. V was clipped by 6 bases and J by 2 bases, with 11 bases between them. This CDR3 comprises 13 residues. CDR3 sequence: CASRTQLPYEQYF. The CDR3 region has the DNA TGTGCCAGCAGGACACAACTTCCCTACGAGCAGTACTTC.

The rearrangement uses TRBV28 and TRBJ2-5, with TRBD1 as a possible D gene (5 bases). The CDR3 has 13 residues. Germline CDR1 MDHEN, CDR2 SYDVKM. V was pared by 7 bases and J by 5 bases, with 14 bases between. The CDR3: CASTQGGEETQYF. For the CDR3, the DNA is TGTGCCAGCACCCAGGGTGGCGAGGAGACCCAGTACTTC. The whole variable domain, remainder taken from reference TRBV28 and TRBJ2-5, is DVKVTQSSRYLVKRTGEKVFLECVQDMDHENMFWYRQDPGLGLRLIYFSYDVKMKEKGDIPEGYSVSREKKERFSLILESASTNQTSMYLCASTQGGEETQYFGPGTRLLVL.

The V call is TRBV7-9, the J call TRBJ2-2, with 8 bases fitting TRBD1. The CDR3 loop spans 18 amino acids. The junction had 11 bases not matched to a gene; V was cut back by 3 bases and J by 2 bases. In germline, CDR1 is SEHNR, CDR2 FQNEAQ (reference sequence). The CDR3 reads CASSLGPRGPTNTGELFF. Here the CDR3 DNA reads TGTGCCAGCAGCTTGGGCCCCAGGGGGCCCACTAACACCGGGGAGCTGTTTTTT.

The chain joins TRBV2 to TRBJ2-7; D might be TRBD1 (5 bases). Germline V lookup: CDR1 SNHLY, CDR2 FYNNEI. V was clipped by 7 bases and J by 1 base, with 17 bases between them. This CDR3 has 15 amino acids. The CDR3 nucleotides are TGTGCCAGCACCGTGGAACAGGCCACATCCTACGAGCAGTACTTC. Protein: CASTVEQATSYEQYF.

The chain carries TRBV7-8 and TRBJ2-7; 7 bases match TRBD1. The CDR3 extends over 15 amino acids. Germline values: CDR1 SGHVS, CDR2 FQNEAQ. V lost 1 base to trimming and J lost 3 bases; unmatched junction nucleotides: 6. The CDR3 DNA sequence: TGTGCCAGCAGCTTAGGGGGGACAGTAGGCTACGAGCAGTACTTC. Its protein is CASSLGGTVGYEQYF.

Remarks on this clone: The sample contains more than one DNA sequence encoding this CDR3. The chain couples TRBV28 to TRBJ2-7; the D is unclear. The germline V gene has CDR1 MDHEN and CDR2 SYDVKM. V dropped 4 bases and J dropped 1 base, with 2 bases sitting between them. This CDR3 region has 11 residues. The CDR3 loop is CASSSSYEQYF. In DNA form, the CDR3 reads TGTGCCAGCAGTTCGTCCTACGAGCAGTACTTC. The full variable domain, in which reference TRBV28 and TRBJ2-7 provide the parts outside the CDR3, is DVKVTQSSRYLVKRTGEKVFLECVQDMDHENMFWYRQDPGLGLRLIYFSYDVKMKEKGDIPEGYSVSREKKERFSLILESASTNQTSMYLCASSSSYEQYFGPGTRLTVT.

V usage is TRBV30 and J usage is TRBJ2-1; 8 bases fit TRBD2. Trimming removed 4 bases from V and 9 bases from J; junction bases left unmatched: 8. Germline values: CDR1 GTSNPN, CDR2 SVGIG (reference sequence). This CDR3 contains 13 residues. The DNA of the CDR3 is TGTGCCTGGAACGGGGGGGGCTTTATTGAGCAGTTCTTC. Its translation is CAWNGGGFIEQFF.

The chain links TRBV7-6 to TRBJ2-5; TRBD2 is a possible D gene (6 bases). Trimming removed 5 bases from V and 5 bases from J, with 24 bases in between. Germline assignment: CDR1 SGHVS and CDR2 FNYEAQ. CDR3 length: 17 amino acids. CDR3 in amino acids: CASSILRLGKKRETQYF. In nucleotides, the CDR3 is TGTGCCAGCAGCATTCTTCGACTAGGGAAGAAGAGGGAGACCCAGTACTTC. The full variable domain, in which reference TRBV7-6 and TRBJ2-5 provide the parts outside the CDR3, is GAGVSQSPRYKVTKRGQDVALRCDPISGHVSLYWYRQALGQGPEFLTYFNYEAQQDKSGLPNDRFSAERPEGSISTLTIQRTEQRDSAMYRCASSILRLGKKRETQYFGPGTRLLVL.

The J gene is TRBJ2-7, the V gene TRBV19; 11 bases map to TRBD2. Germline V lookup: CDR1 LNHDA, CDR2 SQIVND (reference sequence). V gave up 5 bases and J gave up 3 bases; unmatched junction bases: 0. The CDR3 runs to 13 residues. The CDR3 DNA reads TGTGCCAGTAGTGGGACTAGCGGCTACGAGCAGTACTTC. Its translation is CASSGTSGYEQYF.

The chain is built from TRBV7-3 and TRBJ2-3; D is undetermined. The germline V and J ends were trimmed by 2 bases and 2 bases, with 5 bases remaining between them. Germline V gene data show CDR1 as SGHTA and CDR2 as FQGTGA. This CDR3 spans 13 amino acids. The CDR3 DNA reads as TGTGCCAGCAGCTTAGACAACACAGATACGCAGTATTTT. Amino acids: CASSLDNTDTQYF.

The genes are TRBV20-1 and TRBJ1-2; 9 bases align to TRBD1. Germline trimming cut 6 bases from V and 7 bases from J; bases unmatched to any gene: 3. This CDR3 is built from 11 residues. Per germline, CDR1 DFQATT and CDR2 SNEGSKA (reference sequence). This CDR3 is CSAPTGGGYTF. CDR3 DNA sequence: TGCAGTGCCCCGACAGGGGGTGGCTACACCTTC.

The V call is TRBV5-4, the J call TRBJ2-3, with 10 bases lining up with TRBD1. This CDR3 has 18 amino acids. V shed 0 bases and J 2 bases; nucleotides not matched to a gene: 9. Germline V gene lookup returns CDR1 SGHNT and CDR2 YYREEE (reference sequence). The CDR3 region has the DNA TGTGCCAGCAGCTTGGACCCTTCCGGGACAGGGGCCACAGATACGCAGTATTTT. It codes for CASSLDPSGTGATDTQYF. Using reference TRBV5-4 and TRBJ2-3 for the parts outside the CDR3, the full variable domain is ETGVTQSPTHLIKTRGQQVTLRCSSQSGHNTVSWYQQALGQGPQFIFQYYREEENGRGNFPPRFSGLQFPNYSSELNVNALELDDSALYLCASSLDPSGTGATDTQYFGPGTRLTVL.

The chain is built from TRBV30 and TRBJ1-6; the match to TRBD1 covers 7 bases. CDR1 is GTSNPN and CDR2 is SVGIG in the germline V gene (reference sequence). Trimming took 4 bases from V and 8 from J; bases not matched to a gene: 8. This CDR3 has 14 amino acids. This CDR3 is CAWMAGTAYSPLHF. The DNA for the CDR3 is TGTGCCTGGATGGCCGGGACAGCATATTCACCCCTCCACTTT.

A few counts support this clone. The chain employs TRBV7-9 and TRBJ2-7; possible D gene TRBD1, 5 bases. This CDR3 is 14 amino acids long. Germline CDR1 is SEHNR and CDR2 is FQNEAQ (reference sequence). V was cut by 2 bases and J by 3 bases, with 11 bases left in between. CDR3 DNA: TGTGCCAGCAGCTTAACAGGTCCGATCTACGAGCAGTACTTC. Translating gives CASSLTGPIYEQYF.

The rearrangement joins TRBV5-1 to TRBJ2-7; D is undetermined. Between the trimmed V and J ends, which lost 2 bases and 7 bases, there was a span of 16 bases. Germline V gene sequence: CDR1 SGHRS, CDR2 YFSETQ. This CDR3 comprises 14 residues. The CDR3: CASSFLGPPGEQYF. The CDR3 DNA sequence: TGCGCCAGCAGCTTTTTAGGCCCCCCCGGGGAGCAGTACTTC.

The chain's CDR3 is CASSPISSDTGELFF. Written as DNA, the CDR3 is TGTGCCAGCAGTCCTATAAGTAGTGACACCGGGGAGCTGTTTTTT. The chain joins TRBV2 to TRBJ2-2, with D unresolved. Germline V gene sequence: CDR1 SNHLY, CDR2 FYNNEI. Deletions cut 5 bases from V and 3 bases from J, with 13 bases between. The CDR3 sequence is 15 residues long. The variable domain in full, with the rest retrieved from reference TRBV2 and TRBJ2-2, is EPEVTQTPSHQVTQMGQEVILRCVPISNHLYFYWYRQILGQKVEFLVSFYNNEISEKSEIFDDQFSVERPDGSNFTLKIRSTKLEDSAMYFCASSPISSDTGELFFGEGSRLTVL.

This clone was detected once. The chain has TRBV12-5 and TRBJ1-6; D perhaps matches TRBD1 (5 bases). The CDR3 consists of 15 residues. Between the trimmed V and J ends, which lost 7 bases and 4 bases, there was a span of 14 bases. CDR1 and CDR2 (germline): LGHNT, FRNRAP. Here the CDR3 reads CASAPSGGYNSPLHF. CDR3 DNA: TGTGCTAGTGCCCCGTCGGGGGGATATAATTCACCCCTCCACTTT.

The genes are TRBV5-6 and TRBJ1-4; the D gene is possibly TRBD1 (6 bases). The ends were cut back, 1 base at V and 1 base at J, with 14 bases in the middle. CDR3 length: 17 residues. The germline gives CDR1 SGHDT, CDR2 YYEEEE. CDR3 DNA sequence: TGTGCCAGCAGCTTGATCAGGGGCGCGGGAACTAATGAAAAACTGTTTTTT. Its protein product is CASSLIRGAGTNEKLFF.

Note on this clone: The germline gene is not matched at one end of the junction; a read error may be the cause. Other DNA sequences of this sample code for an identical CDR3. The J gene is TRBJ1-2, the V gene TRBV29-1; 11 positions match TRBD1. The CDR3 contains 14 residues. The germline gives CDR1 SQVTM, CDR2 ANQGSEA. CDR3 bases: TGTAGCGTTGAATCGGGACAGGGGGACTATGGCTACACCTTC. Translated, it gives CSVESGQGDYGYTF.

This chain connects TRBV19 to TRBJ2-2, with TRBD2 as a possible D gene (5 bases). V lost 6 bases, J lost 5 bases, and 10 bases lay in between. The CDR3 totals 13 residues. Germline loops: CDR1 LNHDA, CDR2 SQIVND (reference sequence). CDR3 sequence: CASSLRGTGELFF. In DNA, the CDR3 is TGTGCCAGTAGCCTTCGGGGAACCGGGGAGCTGTTTTTT.

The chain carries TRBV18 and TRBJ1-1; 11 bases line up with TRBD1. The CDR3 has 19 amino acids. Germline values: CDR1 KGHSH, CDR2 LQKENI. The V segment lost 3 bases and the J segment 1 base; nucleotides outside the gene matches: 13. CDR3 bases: TGTGCCAGCTCACCGACTCCGGAACGGACAGGGGGCGCGAACACTGAAGCTTTCTTT. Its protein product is CASSPTPERTGGANTEAFF.

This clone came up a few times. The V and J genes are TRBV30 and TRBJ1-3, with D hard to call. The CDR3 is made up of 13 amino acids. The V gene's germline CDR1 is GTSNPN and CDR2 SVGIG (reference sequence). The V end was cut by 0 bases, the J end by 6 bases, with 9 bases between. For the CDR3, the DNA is TGTGCCTGGAGTGTGGGCACGGTAAACACCATATATTTT. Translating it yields CAWSVGTVNTIYF.